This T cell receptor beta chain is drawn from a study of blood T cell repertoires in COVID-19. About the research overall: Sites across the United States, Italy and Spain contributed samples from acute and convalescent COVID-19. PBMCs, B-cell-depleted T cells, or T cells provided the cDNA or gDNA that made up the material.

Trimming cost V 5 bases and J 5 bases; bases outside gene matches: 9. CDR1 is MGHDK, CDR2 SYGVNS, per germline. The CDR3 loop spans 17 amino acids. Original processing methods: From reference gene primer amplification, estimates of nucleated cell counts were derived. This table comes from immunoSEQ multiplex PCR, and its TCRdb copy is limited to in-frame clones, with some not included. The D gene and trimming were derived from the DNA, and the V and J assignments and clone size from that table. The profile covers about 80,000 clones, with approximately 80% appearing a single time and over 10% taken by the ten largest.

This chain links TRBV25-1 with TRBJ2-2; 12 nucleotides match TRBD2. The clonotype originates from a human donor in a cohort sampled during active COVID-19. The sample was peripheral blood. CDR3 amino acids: CASSNPSGGARTGELFF. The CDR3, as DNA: TGTGCCAGCAGTAATCCTAGCGGGGGGGCCCGTACCGGGGAGCTGTTTTTT.